Listed below are T cell receptor beta chains from one sample, sequenced in a study of radiotherapy plus CTLA-4 blockade in lung cancer. Sequenced by immunoSEQ multiplex PCR; TCRdb stores in-frame clones only, minus some. The table includes 95,000 to 150,000 clones, 85% to 90% detected once. The sequenced sample was peripheral blood, obtained from a patient treated with radiotherapy plus ipilimumab. The receptors stem from a human donor with non-small cell lung cancer that progressed on radiotherapy plus ipilimumab. Both conserved end residues are trimmed from each CDR3. A D gene is named only where the DNA matches it firmly.

cdr3_length | v_call | d_call | cdr3_aa
12 | TRBV4-1 | TRBD2 | ASSQETGLASQY
15 | TRBV5-1 | NA | ASSYPRQGTTPGELF
11 | TRBV18 | NA | ASSSKENTEAF
10 | TRBV25-1 | NA | ASSPSRETQY
11 | TRBV29-1 | NA | SVRGQKDQPQH
14 | TRBV4-2 | NA | ASSQVLGGSYNEQF
13 | TRBV5-1 | TRBD1 | ASSPGQSSYNEQF
13 | TRBV2 | NA | ASSEADGWGGELF
14 | TRBV28 | NA | ASSLYAPRGTDTQY
14 | TRBV15 | NA | ATSRAVRESNQPQH
14 | TRBV5-4 | TRBD2 | ASSLGPAGGYNEQF
11 | TRBV6-1 | TRBD1 | ASSIQGAGGYT
12 | TRBV28 | NA | ASSLPGGTYEQY
15 | TRBV12-5 | NA | ASGQLGDLLAKNIQY
15 | TRBV27 | TRBD2 | ASSFQFSGGPAQEQF
14 | TRBV4-1 | NA | ASSPAGDASSYEQY
16 | TRBV5-1 | TRBD1 | ASSLVGTATLSGNTIY
10 | TRBV27 | NA | ASRDQGYGYT
11 | TRBV2 | NA | ASSEPGANEQY
11 | TRBV4-1 | NA | ASSTDSRYEQY
14 | TRBV4-1 | TRBD1 | ASKITGGPNTGELF
12 | TRBV5-4 | TRBD2 | ASSRRAGAEEQY